Below are 9 T cell receptor beta chains sequenced from a single sample in a study of blood T cells in healthy people across ages. A second PCR of 7 to 11 cycles used a sample-barcoded 5' primer and a J-beta primer mix. Each CDR3 protein gets one entry after TCRdb re-called the 5' RACE reads with MiXCR. The repertoire holds some 700,000 distinct CDR3 sequences, with about a fifth as singletons. Material for sequencing was blood. These receptors were obtained from a man between 70 and 80 years old in good health.

The genes are TRBV29-1 and TRBJ2-1, with 9 bases that match TRBD1. Germline V gene lookup returns CDR1 SQVTM and CDR2 ANQGSEA. This CDR3 is 13 amino acids long. CDR3: CTGRDRAYNEQFF. CDR3 in DNA: TGCACAGGCCGGGACAGGGCCTACAATGAGCAGTTCTTC.

There are a few counts of this clonotype. The genes are TRBV28 and TRBJ2-7; possible D gene TRBD2, 5 bases. The CDR3 is 15 amino acids. The ends were cut back, 1 base at V and 2 bases at J, with 12 bases in the middle. CDR1 is MDHEN and CDR2 is SYDVKM in the germline V gene. CDR3: CASSLFGKVTYEQYF. CDR3 bases: TGTGCCAGCAGTTTATTCGGGAAGGTAACCTACGAGCAGTACTTC.

The V and J genes are TRBV20-1 and TRBJ2-2; TRBD1 is a possible D gene (6 bases). The CDR3 has 16 amino acids. Trimming shortened V by 0 bases and J by 6 bases, and 17 bases separated the two germline ends. Germline assignment: CDR1 DFQATT and CDR2 SNEGSKA (reference sequence). The CDR3 nucleotides are TGCAGTGCTAGAGATCGGTTGTGGGGGACATCCGGGGAGCTGTTTTTT. Amino acids: CSARDRLWGTSGELFF.

This clonotype came up a few times. This chain links TRBV6-5 with TRBJ1-2; D unresolved. V was trimmed by 2 bases and J by 6 bases, leaving 10 bases between them. This CDR3 has 13 amino acids. Germline CDR1 is MNHEY and CDR2 is SVGAGI. CDR3 DNA: TGTGCCAGCAGTTACGCGGTTGGTGATGGCTACACCTTC. It codes for CASSYAVGDGYTF.

The rearrangement links TRBV5-1 to TRBJ2-1, with a possible D match to TRBD2 (5 bases). CDR1 and CDR2 from the germline V gene are SGHRS and YFSETQ. This CDR3 spans 14 amino acids. V lost 1 base to trimming and J lost 9 bases, with 14 bases between them. CDR3 sequence (DNA): TGCGCCAGCAGCTTGTTTCGGGGAGCTGGTGAGCAGTTCTTC. Its translation: CASSLFRGAGEQFF.

This clonotype was seen more than once but under ten times. J is TRBJ1-4 and V is TRBV10-3; D is undetermined. Germline CDR1 and CDR2: ENHRY and SYGVKD. This CDR3 region has 13 residues. V lost 11 bases, J lost 3 bases, and 13 bases lay in between. The chain's CDR3 is CAGERQANEKLFF. The CDR3 bases are TGTGCCGGCGAGAGGCAGGCTAATGAAAAACTGTTTTTT.

This clonotype was detected ten times or more. The chain joins TRBV20-1 to TRBJ1-1; TRBD1 might be the D (5 bases). This CDR3 region has 15 residues. Between the trimmed V and J ends, which lost 6 bases and 6 bases, there was a span of 23 bases. Looked up from germline, CDR1 is DFQATT and CDR2 is SNEGSKA (reference sequence). CDR3 coding DNA: TGCAGTGCATTGGACACACGTCCTGGGAGTCCTGAAGCTTTCTTT. Translated, it gives CSALDTRPGSPEAFF.

The chain joins TRBV5-6 to TRBJ2-1, with TRBD2 matching over 8 bases. The CDR3 totals 17 residues. Germline V gene sequence: CDR1 SGHDT, CDR2 YYEEEE. With V trimmed by 4 bases and J by 3 bases, 12 bases remained unmatched. CDR3 sequence reads: CASSPDRLAQSYNEQFF. CDR3 sequence (DNA): TGTGCCAGCAGCCCCGACCGACTAGCGCAAAGCTACAATGAGCAGTTCTTC.

The chain links TRBV11-2 to TRBJ2-4; D gene unclear. Germline V CDR1 and CDR2: SGHAT, FQNNGV. The V gene lost 7 bases and the J gene lost 2 bases, with 15 bases spanning the gap. CDR3 length: 15 residues. The CDR3 sequence: CASTLFPRTKNIQYF. As DNA, the CDR3 is TGTGCCAGCACCCTCTTCCCGCGGACCAAAAACATTCAGTACTTC.